The 17 T cell receptor beta chains below all came from one sample that was sequenced in a study of control samples from healthy donors and cancer patients. Data came from immunoSEQ multiplex PCR; TCRdb stores just in-frame clones and leaves some out. The profile shows approximately 89,000 clones, roughly 84% of them singletons. Sequenced sample: blood. The receptor set was obtained from a woman aged 40 to 55 in good health.

This sequence joins TRBV5-1 and TRBJ2-1; 7 bases line up with TRBD1. Germline CDR1 SGHRS, CDR2 YFSETQ. This CDR3 is built from 13 residues. With 2 bases clipped from V and 6 bases from J, the junction kept 2 bases outside the gene matches. CDR3 nucleotide sequence: TGCGCCAGCAGCTTCAGGGACAGCAATGAGCAGTTCTTC. This codes for CASSFRDSNEQFF.

The V gene is TRBV13, the J gene TRBJ1-1, with TRBD1 identical over 8 bases. The CDR3 covers 17 residues. Germline V gene lookup returns CDR1 PRHDT and CDR2 FYEKMQ (reference sequence). The J segment lost 3 bases and the V segment lost 5 bases, leaving 14 bases of the junction unmatched. CDR3 DNA: TGTGCCAGCAGCCGCGCTTCGACAGGGGTAGCTTACACTGAAGCTTTCTTT. Its protein is CASSRASTGVAYTEAFF.

As DNA, the CDR3 is TGTGCCTGGAGTTCGAGGAACAGAGGAAACACCATATATTTT. This encodes CAWSSRNRGNTIYF. V usage is TRBV30 and J usage is TRBJ1-3; D uncertain. The CDR3 runs 14 residues. Trimming removed 2 bases at V and 4 bases at J, with 12 bases between. The germline V gene has CDR1 GTSNPN and CDR2 SVGIG (reference sequence). The variable domain in full, completed from reference TRBV30 and TRBJ1-3, reads SQTIHQWPATLVQPVGSPLSLECTVEGTSNPNLYWYRQAAGRGLQLLFYSVGIGQISSEVPQNLSASRPQDRQFILSSKKLLLSDSGFYLCAWSSRNRGNTIYFGEGSWLTVV.

The chain couples TRBV30 to TRBJ1-3; a possible D gene is TRBD1 (6 bases). Germline V gives CDR1 GTSNPN, CDR2 SVGIG (reference sequence). This CDR3 comprises 15 residues. V gave up 2 bases and J gave up 4 bases, with 15 bases separating them. The CDR3 protein is CAWSRQAGSGNTIYF. CDR3 in DNA: TGTGCCTGGAGTAGACAGGCGGGATCAGGAAACACCATATATTTT.

The chain couples TRBV7-2 to TRBJ1-5, with D possibly being TRBD1 (6 bases). The CDR3 runs to 17 residues. The germline V gene has CDR1 SGHTA and CDR2 FQGNSA. V dropped 2 bases and J dropped 8 bases, with 22 bases sitting between them. CDR3 coding DNA: TGTGCCAGCAGCTTACCGACAGGTTCCGGGCAAAATAAGCCCCAGCATTTT. Its translation: CASSLPTGSGQNKPQHF. The entire variable domain, with the rest obtained from reference TRBV7-2 and TRBJ1-5, is as follows: GAGVSQSPSNKVTEKGKDVELRCDPISGHTALYWYRQSLGQGLEFLIYFQGNSAPDKSGLPSDRFSAERTGGSVSTLTIQRTQQEDSAVYLCASSLPTGSGQNKPQHFGDGTRLSIL.

This clone was recorded a few times. The V call is TRBV21-1, the J call TRBJ2-7; whether TRBD2, the table's D call, matches the DNA was not checked. TRBV21-1 is annotated as a pseudogene. The CDR3 has 17 amino acids. CDR3 sequence: CASSKVAERGAPYEQYF. CDR3 nucleotide sequence: TGTGCCAGCAGCAAAGTGGCCGAGCGGGGGGCACCCTACGAGCAGTACTTC.

V and J are TRBV7-3 and TRBJ2-1; TRBD1 aligns across 8 bases. The junction had 4 bases not matched to a gene; V was cut back by 5 bases and J by 7 bases. This CDR3 contains 13 residues. In germline, CDR1 is SGHTA, CDR2 FQGTGA. The CDR3 reads CASSPQGANEQFF. CDR3 DNA sequence: TGTGCCAGCAGCCCTCAGGGGGCTAATGAGCAGTTCTTC.

V usage is TRBV15 and J usage is TRBJ1-5, with 7 bases identical to TRBD1. The CDR3 runs to 15 residues. J lost 5 bases, V lost 5 bases, and 9 bases had no gene match. Germline V gene data show CDR1 as LNHNV and CDR2 as YYDKDF (reference sequence). CDR3 bases: TGTGCCACCAGCTCCAGGACAGGCAGACATCAGCCCCAGCATTTT. Translation: CATSSRTGRHQPQHF.

The chain employs TRBV3-1 (or the pseudogene TRBV3-2) and TRBJ2-5; 12 bases are a match to TRBD2. Germline assignment: CDR1 LGHDT and CDR2 YNNKEL (reference sequence). The J segment lost 5 bases and the V segment lost 4 bases, leaving 8 bases of the junction unmatched. This CDR3 has 16 amino acids. In DNA form, the CDR3 reads TGTGCCAGCAGCCCCAGACTAGCGGGGGCCGGGGAGACCCAGTACTTC. Its protein product is CASSPRLAGAGETQYF.

The genes are TRBV5-1 and TRBJ2-7, with TRBD1 matching 8 bases. The V segment lost 8 bases and the J segment 7 bases; nucleotides outside the gene matches: 11. Germline-derived CDR1 and CDR2 are SGHRS and YFSETQ. This CDR3 comprises 13 residues. CDR3 nucleotides: TGCGCCAGTGGCCCCCCAGGGGGCGCGGAGCAGTACTTC. This sequence encodes CASGPPGGAEQYF.

V usage is TRBV6-5 and J usage is TRBJ1-5; D remains ambiguous. The germline gives CDR1 MNHEY, CDR2 SVGAGI. The germline V and J ends were trimmed by 5 bases and 0 bases, with 11 bases remaining between them. This CDR3 has 15 amino acids. CDR3 nucleotide sequence: TGTGCCAGCAGTCTGACTGCGTATAGCAATCAGCCCCAGCATTTT. Protein sequence: CASSLTAYSNQPQHF.

The CDR3 loop is CATSDAPDTQYF. The CDR3 DNA follows: TGTGCCACCAGTGATGCACCAGATACGCAGTATTTT. The chain links TRBV24-1 to TRBJ2-3; D is unresolved. Per germline, CDR1 KGHDR and CDR2 SFDVKD. V lost 3 bases to trimming and J lost 4 bases, with 4 bases between them. The CDR3 totals 12 residues.

The chain couples TRBV6-7 to TRBJ1-5; D remains unclear. TRBV6-7 is placed among ORFs of uncertain function. V shed 6 bases and J shed 0 bases, with 15 bases lying between them. CDR3 length equals 16 residues. CDR3 residues: CASSRLERYSNQPQHF. The CDR3 region has the DNA TGTGCCAGCAGCAGATTGGAAAGATATAGCAATCAGCCCCAGCATTTT.

This sequence joins TRBV2 and TRBJ2-5, with 7 bases identical to TRBD1. CDR3 size: 15 residues. With V trimmed by 2 bases and J by 1 base, 4 bases remained unmatched. Looked up from germline, CDR1 is SNHLY and CDR2 is FYNNEI. The CDR3 is CASSETRTGQETQYF. Here the CDR3 DNA reads TGTGCCAGCAGTGAAACCCGGACAGGCCAAGAGACCCAGTACTTC.

The rearrangement uses TRBV5-1 and TRBJ1-2; 7 nucleotides align to TRBD1. This CDR3 has 14 amino acids. Germline CDR1 reads SGHRS; CDR2 reads YFSETQ. The J segment lost 4 bases and the V segment lost 2 bases, leaving 5 bases of the junction unmatched. The CDR3 region is CASSLTGVGYGYTF. The CDR3 DNA sequence: TGCGCCAGCAGCTTAACAGGGGTTGGCTATGGCTACACCTTC.

This clone was found a few times. The CDR3 reads CASSQGGAPMNTEAFF. The CDR3 DNA reads as TGTGCCAGCAGCCAGGGTGGGGCACCTATGAACACTGAAGCTTTCTTT. The genes are TRBV7-2 and TRBJ1-1; tentative D call: TRBD1 (5 bases). Trimming shortened V by 5 bases and J by 0 bases, and 16 bases separated the two germline ends. The germline gives CDR1 SGHTA, CDR2 FQGNSA. This CDR3 contains 16 residues. The full variable domain, rest sourced from reference TRBV7-2 and TRBJ1-1, is GAGVSQSPSNKVTEKGKDVELRCDPISGHTALYWYRQSLGQGLEFLIYFQGNSAPDKSGLPSDRFSAERTGGSVSTLTIQRTQQEDSAVYLCASSQGGAPMNTEAFFGQGTRLTVV.

The chain joins TRBV19 to TRBJ1-5; a weak D match, TRBD1 (5 bases). CDR1 is LNHDA and CDR2 is SQIVND in the germline V gene (reference sequence). V was clipped by 11 bases and J by 11 bases, with 28 bases between them. The CDR3 contains 15 residues. Written as DNA, the CDR3 is TGTGCCTCGAATATTCGGGGTGGCGAGTTGGGGGCCCAGCATTTT. This translates into CASNIRGGELGAQHF.